Listed below are T cell receptor beta chains from one sample, sequenced in a study of T-cell reconstitution after alpha-beta-depleted transplantation in children. TCRdb ran MiXCR on the PCR reads and lists one entry per CDR3 protein. The sample shows more than 400,000 distinct CDR3 sequences, around two fifths of them seen only once. The sequenced sample was PBMCs, obtained before TCRalphabeta/CD19-depleted stem cell transplant. The receptors were gathered from a girl aged 2 to 10 with aplastic anemia, due to receive a stem cell transplant. Each CDR3 is given with its conserved first and last residue. The D gene is left open where the match is weak. The size field is filled for only some rows; it gives once, few, many or a size class.

CDR3aa: CASSSRPSPAEEQYF
CDR3nt: TGCGCCAGCAGCTCCCGGCCGTCCCCAGCCGAAGAGCAGTACTTC
j_gene: TRBJ2-7
v_gene: TRBV5-1
abundance: NA
d_gene: NA

CDR3aa: CASIGAGAATDTQYF
CDR3nt: TGTGCCAGCATCGGGGCTGGGGCTGCCACAGATACGCAGTATTTT
j_gene: TRBJ2-3
v_gene: TRBV12-3/TRBV12-4
abundance: few
d_gene: NA

CDR3aa: CSASREGRSYNEQFF
CDR3nt: TGCAGTGCGTCAAGGGAGGGACGGAGCTACAATGAGCAGTTCTTC
j_gene: TRBJ2-1
v_gene: TRBV20-1
abundance: NA
d_gene: TRBD2

CDR3aa: CASSMSLNTGELFF
CDR3nt: TGTGCCAGTAGTATGTCGCTGAACACCGGGGAGCTGTTTTTT
j_gene: TRBJ2-2
v_gene: TRBV19
abundance: few
d_gene: NA

CDR3aa: CASSLAIPWDRAGGGYTF
CDR3nt: TGTGCCAGCAGCTTAGCGATTCCTTGGGACAGGGCTGGCGGGGGCTACACCTTC
j_gene: TRBJ1-2
v_gene: TRBV7-2
abundance: NA
d_gene: TRBD1

CDR3aa: CSARDPDREVDEQYF
CDR3nt: TGCAGTGCTAGAGATCCCGACAGGGAGGTCGACGAGCAGTACTTC
j_gene: TRBJ2-7
v_gene: TRBV20-1
abundance: NA
d_gene: NA

CDR3aa: CSARDRVQETQYF
CDR3nt: TGCAGTGCTAGAGATCGGGTCCAAGAGACCCAGTACTTC
j_gene: TRBJ2-5
v_gene: TRBV20-1
abundance: NA
d_gene: NA

CDR3aa: CAISPAAYEQFF
CDR3nt: TGTGCCATCAGCCCCGCGGCCTATGAGCAGTTCTTC
j_gene: TRBJ2-1
v_gene: TRBV10-3
abundance: NA
d_gene: NA

CDR3aa: CSVRDSANYGYTF
CDR3nt: TGCAGCGTTCGGGATTCCGCCAACTATGGCTACACCTTC
j_gene: TRBJ1-2
v_gene: TRBV29-1
abundance: few
d_gene: NA

CDR3aa: CASSFRDRDRTQYF
CDR3nt: TGTGCCAGCAGTTTTCGCGACAGGGATCGGACCCAGTACTTC
j_gene: TRBJ2-5
v_gene: TRBV27
abundance: NA
d_gene: TRBD1

CDR3aa: CSAPRGGGVVETQYF
CDR3nt: TGCAGTGCCCCCAGGGGGGGAGGGGTAGTAGAGACCCAGTACTTC
j_gene: TRBJ2-5
v_gene: TRBV20-1
abundance: once
d_gene: NA

CDR3aa: CASSLKRSGGAYEQYF
CDR3nt: TGTGCCAGCAGCTTAAAACGCAGCGGGGGGGCCTACGAGCAGTACTTC
j_gene: TRBJ2-7
v_gene: TRBV7-3
abundance: NA
d_gene: TRBD2

CDR3aa: CSASWAGKTNEQFF
CDR3nt: TGCAGTGCGAGCTGGGCGGGTAAAACCAATGAGCAGTTCTTC
j_gene: TRBJ2-1
v_gene: TRBV20-1
abundance: NA
d_gene: NA

CDR3aa: CSARVTSGVYNEQFF
CDR3nt: TGCAGTGCTAGAGTCACTAGCGGGGTCTACAATGAGCAGTTCTTC
j_gene: TRBJ2-1
v_gene: TRBV20-1
abundance: few
d_gene: TRBD2

CDR3aa: CASRLSGTRQTPQHF
CDR3nt: TGTGCCAGCAGACTTTCTGGGACACGTCAGACGCCCCAGCATTTT
j_gene: TRBJ1-5
v_gene: TRBV28
abundance: many
d_gene: NA

CDR3aa: CASSLVVYTDTQYF
CDR3nt: TGTGCCAGCAGCTTGGTGGTATACACAGATACGCAGTATTTT
j_gene: TRBJ2-3
v_gene: TRBV5-5
abundance: NA
d_gene: NA

CDR3aa: CSARALAGAVESYEQYF
CDR3nt: TGCAGTGCTAGAGCACTAGCGGGAGCTGTGGAGTCCTACGAGCAGTACTTC
j_gene: TRBJ2-7
v_gene: TRBV20-1
abundance: many
d_gene: TRBD2

CDR3aa: CASSRDRAWGEQYF
CDR3nt: TGTGCCAGCAGCCGGGACAGGGCCTGGGGGGAGCAGTACTTC
j_gene: TRBJ2-7
v_gene: TRBV2
abundance: many
d_gene: TRBD1

CDR3aa: CASSEPGLWIQYF
CDR3nt: TGTGCCAGCAGTGAACCAGGGTTGTGGATTCAGTACTTC
j_gene: TRBJ2-4
v_gene: TRBV2
abundance: NA
d_gene: NA

CDR3aa: CASSPTPALAGFQDTQYF
CDR3nt: TGTGCCAGCAGCCCCACTCCGGCTTTAGCGGGATTTCAAGATACGCAGTATTTT
j_gene: TRBJ2-3
v_gene: TRBV4-2
abundance: NA
d_gene: TRBD2

CDR3aa: CASSLRLAGAYNEQFF
CDR3nt: TGTGCCAGCAGCCTCCGACTAGCGGGAGCCTACAATGAGCAGTTCTTC
j_gene: TRBJ2-1
v_gene: TRBV4-2
abundance: NA
d_gene: TRBD2

CDR3aa: CASSFLTSGSLANEQFF
CDR3nt: TGCGCCAGCAGCTTTCTCACTAGCGGGTCGCTGGCCAATGAGCAGTTCTTC
j_gene: TRBJ2-1
v_gene: TRBV5-1
abundance: few
d_gene: TRBD2

CDR3aa: CASSLAAESWGKTQYF
CDR3nt: TGCGCCAGCAGCTTGGCAGCAGAGTCATGGGGAAAGACCCAGTACTTC
j_gene: TRBJ2-5
v_gene: TRBV5-1
abundance: NA
d_gene: NA

CDR3aa: CASSVTRAGELFF
CDR3nt: TGTGCCAGCAGTGTCACTAGGGCCGGGGAGCTGTTTTTT
j_gene: TRBJ2-2
v_gene: TRBV6-1
abundance: NA
d_gene: NA

CDR3aa: CASSVERDTVEETQYF
CDR3nt: TGTGCCAGCAGCGTAGAAAGGGACACAGTGGAAGAGACCCAGTACTTC
j_gene: TRBJ2-5
v_gene: TRBV9
abundance: NA
d_gene: NA

CDR3aa: CASSLVDSSTDTQYF
CDR3nt: TGCGCCAGCAGCTTGGTCGACAGTTCCACAGATACGCAGTATTTT
j_gene: TRBJ2-3
v_gene: TRBV5-1
abundance: NA
d_gene: NA

CDR3aa: CASSLRGGTGTYEQYF
CDR3nt: TGTGCCAGCAGTTTGAGGGGGGGGACAGGTACCTACGAGCAGTACTTC
j_gene: TRBJ2-7
v_gene: TRBV27
abundance: NA
d_gene: NA

CDR3aa: CASSRDFIQYF
CDR3nt: TGTGCCAGCTCCAGGGACTTCATTCAGTACTTC
j_gene: TRBJ2-4
v_gene: TRBV12-3/TRBV12-4
abundance: NA
d_gene: NA

CDR3aa: CASSSGGYTQYF
CDR3nt: TGTGCCAGCAGCTCAGGGGGATATACGCAGTATTTT
j_gene: TRBJ2-3
v_gene: TRBV5-5
abundance: NA
d_gene: TRBD1

CDR3aa: CASSWIRGRNTEAFF
CDR3nt: TGCGCCAGCAGCTGGATCAGGGGGCGAAACACTGAAGCTTTCTTT
j_gene: TRBJ1-1
v_gene: TRBV5-1
abundance: NA
d_gene: TRBD1

CDR3aa: CASSLVSWDRSTYEQYF
CDR3nt: TGTGCCAGCAGTTTAGTGAGCTGGGACAGGTCCACCTACGAGCAGTACTTC
j_gene: TRBJ2-7
v_gene: TRBV12-3/TRBV12-4
abundance: few
d_gene: TRBD1

CDR3aa: CASSGQANQPQHF
CDR3nt: TGTGCCAGCTCGGGACAGGCAAATCAGCCCCAGCATTTT
j_gene: TRBJ1-5
v_gene: TRBV6-2/TRBV6-3
abundance: many
d_gene: TRBD1

CDR3aa: CASSSGLVPDEQFF
CDR3nt: TGTGCCAGCAGCTCTGGACTAGTCCCCGATGAGCAGTTCTTC
j_gene: TRBJ2-1
v_gene: TRBV7-3
abundance: once
d_gene: TRBD2

CDR3aa: CASSQEGGWSHEQFF
CDR3nt: TGCGCCAGCAGCCAAGAGGGGGGCTGGAGCCATGAGCAGTTCTTC
j_gene: TRBJ2-1
v_gene: TRBV4-3
abundance: NA
d_gene: NA

CDR3aa: CSARPSGRAPQWNSYNEQFF
CDR3nt: TGCAGTGCTCGGCCTAGCGGGAGGGCGCCGCAGTGGAACTCCTACAATGAGCAGTTCTTC
j_gene: TRBJ2-1
v_gene: TRBV20-1
abundance: NA
d_gene: TRBD2